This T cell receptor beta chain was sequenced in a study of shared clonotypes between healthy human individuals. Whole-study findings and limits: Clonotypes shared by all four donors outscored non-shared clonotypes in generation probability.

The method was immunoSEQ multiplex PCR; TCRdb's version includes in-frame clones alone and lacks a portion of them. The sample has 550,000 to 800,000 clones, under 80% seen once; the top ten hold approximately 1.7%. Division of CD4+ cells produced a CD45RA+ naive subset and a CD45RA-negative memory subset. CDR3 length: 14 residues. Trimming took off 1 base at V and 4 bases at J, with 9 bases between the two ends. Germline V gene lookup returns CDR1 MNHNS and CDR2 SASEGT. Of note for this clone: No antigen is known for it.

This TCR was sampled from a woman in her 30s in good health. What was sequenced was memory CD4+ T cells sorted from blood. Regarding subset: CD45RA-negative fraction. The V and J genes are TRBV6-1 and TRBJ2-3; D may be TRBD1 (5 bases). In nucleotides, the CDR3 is TGTGCCAGCAGTGAAGGGGGCGAATCAGATACGCAGTATTTT. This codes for CASSEGGESDTQYF.